This paragraph covers one TCR beta chain sequence. Assay used: immunoSEQ multiplex PCR; TCRdb lists only in-frame clones, some missing. The data hold 120,000 or so clones, with roughly 90% observed a single time. The record originates from a study of T cell responses to AZD1222 COVID-19 vaccine. The V end lost 0 bases, the J end lost 0 bases, and 11 bases lay between the germline ends. The CDR3 has 17 amino acids. Germline V gene data show CDR1 as SGHAT and CDR2 as FQNNGV. The chain joins TRBV11-2 to TRBJ1-4; D might be TRBD1 (5 bases). The clonotype was recovered from an adult in good health. The sample in question was peripheral blood, obtained on day 0 of AZD1222 vaccination. The CDR3 coding sequence is TGTGCCAGCAGCTTAGAGGGGACCAGTACAACTAATGAAAAACTGTTTTTT. Its translation: CASSLEGTSTTNEKLFF. Full variable domain (rest looked up from reference TRBV11-2 and TRBJ1-4): EAGVAQSPRYKIIEKRQSVAFWCNPISGHATLYWYQQILGQGPKLLIQFQNNGVVDDSQLPKDRFSAERLKGVDSTLKIQPAKLEDSAVYLCASSLEGTSTTNEKLFFGSGTQLSVL.